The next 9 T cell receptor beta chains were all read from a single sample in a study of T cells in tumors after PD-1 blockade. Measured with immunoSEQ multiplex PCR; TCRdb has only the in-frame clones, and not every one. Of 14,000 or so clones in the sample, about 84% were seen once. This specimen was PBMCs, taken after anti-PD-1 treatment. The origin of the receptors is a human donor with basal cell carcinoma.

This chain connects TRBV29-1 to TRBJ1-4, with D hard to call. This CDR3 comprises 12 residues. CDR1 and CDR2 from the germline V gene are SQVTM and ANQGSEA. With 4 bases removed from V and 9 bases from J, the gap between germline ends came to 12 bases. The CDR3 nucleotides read TGCAGCGTTGGATCGATCGGTCAAAAACTGTTTTTT. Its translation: CSVGSIGQKLFF.

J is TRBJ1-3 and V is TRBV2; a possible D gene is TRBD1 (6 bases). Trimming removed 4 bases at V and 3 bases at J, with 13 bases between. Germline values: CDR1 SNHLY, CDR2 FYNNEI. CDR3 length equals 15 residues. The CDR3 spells CASSGMTGSGNTIYF. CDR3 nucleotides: TGTGCCAGCAGTGGAATGACAGGCAGTGGAAACACCATATATTTT. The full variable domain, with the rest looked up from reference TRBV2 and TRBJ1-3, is EPEVTQTPSHQVTQMGQEVILRCVPISNHLYFYWYRQILGQKVEFLVSFYNNEISEKSEIFDDQFSVERPDGSNFTLKIRSTKLEDSAMYFCASSGMTGSGNTIYFGEGSWLTVV.

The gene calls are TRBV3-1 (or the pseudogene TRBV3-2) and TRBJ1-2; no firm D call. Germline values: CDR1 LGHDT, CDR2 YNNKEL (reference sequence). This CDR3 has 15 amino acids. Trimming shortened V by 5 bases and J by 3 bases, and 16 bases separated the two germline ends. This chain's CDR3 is CASSFRPQGHYGYTF. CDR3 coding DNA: TGTGCCAGCAGCTTTAGACCCCAAGGGCACTATGGCTACACCTTC.

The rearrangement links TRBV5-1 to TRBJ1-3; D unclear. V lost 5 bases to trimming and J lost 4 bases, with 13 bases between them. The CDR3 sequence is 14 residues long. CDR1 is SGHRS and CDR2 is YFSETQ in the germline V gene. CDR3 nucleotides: TGCGCCAGCAGACCTTCACGGTCGGGAAACACCATATATTTT. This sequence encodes CASRPSRSGNTIYF.

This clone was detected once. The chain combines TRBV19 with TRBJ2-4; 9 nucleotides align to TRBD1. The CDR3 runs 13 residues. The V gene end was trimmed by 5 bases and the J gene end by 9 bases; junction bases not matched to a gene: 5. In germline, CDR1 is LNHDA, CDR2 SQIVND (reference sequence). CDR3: CASSPGQGSIQYF. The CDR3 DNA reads TGTGCCAGTAGTCCCGGACAGGGGAGCATTCAGTACTTC. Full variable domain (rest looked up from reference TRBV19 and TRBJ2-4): DGGITQSPKYLFRKEGQNVTLSCEQNLNHDAMYWYRQDPGQGLRLIYYSQIVNDFQKGDIAEGYSVSREKKESFPLTVTSAQKNPTAFYLCASSPGQGSIQYFGAGTRLSVL.

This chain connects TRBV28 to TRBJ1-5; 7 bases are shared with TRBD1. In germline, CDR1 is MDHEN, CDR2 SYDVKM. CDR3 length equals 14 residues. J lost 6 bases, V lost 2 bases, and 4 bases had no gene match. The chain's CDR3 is CASSLMQGGQPQHF. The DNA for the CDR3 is TGTGCCAGCAGTTTAATGCAGGGGGGTCAGCCCCAGCATTTT. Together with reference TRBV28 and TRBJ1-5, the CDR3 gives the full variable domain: DVKVTQSSRYLVKRTGEKVFLECVQDMDHENMFWYRQDPGLGLRLIYFSYDVKMKEKGDIPEGYSVSREKKERFSLILESASTNQTSMYLCASSLMQGGQPQHFGDGTRLSIL.

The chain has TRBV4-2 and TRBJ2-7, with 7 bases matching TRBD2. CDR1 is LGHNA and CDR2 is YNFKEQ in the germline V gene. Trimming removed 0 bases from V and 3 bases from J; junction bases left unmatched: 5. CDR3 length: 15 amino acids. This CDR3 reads CASSQDRAGDYEQYF. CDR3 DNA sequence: TGTGCCAGCAGCCAAGACCGCGCGGGAGACTACGAGCAGTACTTC.

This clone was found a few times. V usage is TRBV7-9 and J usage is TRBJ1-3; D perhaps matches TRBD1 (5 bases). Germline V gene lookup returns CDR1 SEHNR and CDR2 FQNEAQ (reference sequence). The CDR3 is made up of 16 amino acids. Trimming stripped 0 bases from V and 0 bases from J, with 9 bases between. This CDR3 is CASSLAGRPSGNTIYF. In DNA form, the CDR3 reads TGTGCCAGCAGCTTAGCGGGACGGCCCTCTGGAAACACCATATATTTT.

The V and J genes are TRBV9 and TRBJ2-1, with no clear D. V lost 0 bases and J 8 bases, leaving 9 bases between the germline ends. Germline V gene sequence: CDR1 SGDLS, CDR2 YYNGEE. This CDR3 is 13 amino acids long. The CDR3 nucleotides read TGTGCCAGCAGCGTAGCTGGAGAGGATGAGCAGTTCTTC. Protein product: CASSVAGEDEQFF.